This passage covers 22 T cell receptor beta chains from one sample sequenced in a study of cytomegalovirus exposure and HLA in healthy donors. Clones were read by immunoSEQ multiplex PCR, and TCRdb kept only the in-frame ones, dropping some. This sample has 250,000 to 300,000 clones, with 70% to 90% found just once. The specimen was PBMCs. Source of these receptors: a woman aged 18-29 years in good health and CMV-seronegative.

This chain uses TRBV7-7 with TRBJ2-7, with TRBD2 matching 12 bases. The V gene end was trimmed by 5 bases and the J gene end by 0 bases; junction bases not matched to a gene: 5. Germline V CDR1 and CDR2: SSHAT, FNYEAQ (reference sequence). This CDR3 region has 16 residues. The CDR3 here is CASSPSLAGGSYEQYF. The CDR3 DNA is TGTGCCAGCAGCCCCTCACTAGCGGGAGGCTCCTACGAGCAGTACTTC. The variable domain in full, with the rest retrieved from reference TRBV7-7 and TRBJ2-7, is GAGVSQSPRYKVTKRGQDVTLRCDPISSHATLYWYQQALGQGPEFLTYFNYEAQPDKSGLPSDRFSAERPEGSISTLTIQRTEQRDSAMYRCASSPSLAGGSYEQYFGPGTRLTVT.

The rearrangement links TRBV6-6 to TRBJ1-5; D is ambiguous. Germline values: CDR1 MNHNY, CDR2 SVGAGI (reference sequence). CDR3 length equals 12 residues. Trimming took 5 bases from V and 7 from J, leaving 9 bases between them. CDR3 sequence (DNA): TGTGCCAGCAGTGCCACAGAGCAGCCCCAGCATTTT. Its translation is CASSATEQPQHF.

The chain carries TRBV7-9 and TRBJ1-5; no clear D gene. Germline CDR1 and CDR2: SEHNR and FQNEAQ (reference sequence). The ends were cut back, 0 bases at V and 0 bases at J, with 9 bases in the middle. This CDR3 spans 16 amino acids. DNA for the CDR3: TGTGCCAGCAGCTTAGCTCTCGCGGATAGCAATCAGCCCCAGCATTTT. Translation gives CASSLALADSNQPQHF.

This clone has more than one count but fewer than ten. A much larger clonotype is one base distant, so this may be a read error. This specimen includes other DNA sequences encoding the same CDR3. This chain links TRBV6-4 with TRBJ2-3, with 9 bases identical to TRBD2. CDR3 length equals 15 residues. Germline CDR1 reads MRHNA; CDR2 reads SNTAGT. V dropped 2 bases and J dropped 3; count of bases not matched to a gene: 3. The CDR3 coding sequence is TGTGCCAGCAGTGACGGTAGCGGGAGTACAGATACGCAGTATTTT. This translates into CASSDGSGSTDTQYF.

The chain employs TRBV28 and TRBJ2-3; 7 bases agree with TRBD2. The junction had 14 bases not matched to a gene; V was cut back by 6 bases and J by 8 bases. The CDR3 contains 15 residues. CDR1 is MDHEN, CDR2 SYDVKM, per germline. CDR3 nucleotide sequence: TGTGCCAGCAGCCGAAACGGCGGGGGAGTGGGTACGCAGTATTTT. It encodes CASSRNGGGVGTQYF.

The CDR3 sequence is CASRASGGASYEQYF. The CDR3 nucleotides are TGTGCCAGCAGGGCTAGCGGGGGGGCTTCCTACGAGCAGTACTTC. The chain couples TRBV11-2 to TRBJ2-7, with 12 nucleotides matching TRBD2. Trimming removed 6 bases from V and 1 base from J; junction bases left unmatched: 4. This CDR3 region has 15 residues. CDR1 is SGHAT, CDR2 FQNNGV, per germline. Complete variable domain (other parts from reference TRBV11-2 and TRBJ2-7): EAGVAQSPRYKIIEKRQSVAFWCNPISGHATLYWYQQILGQGPKLLIQFQNNGVVDDSQLPKDRFSAERLKGVDSTLKIQPAKLEDSAVYLCASRASGGASYEQYFGPGTRLTVT.

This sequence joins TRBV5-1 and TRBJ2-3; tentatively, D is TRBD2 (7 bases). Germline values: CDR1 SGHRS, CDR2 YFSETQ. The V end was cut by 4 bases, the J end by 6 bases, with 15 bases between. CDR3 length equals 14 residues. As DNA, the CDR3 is TGCGCCAGCAGCCTCGGGGGGCGCGAGGATACGCAGTATTTT. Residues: CASSLGGREDTQYF. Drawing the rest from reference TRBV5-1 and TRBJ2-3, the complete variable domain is KAGVTQTPRYLIKTRGQQVTLSCSPISGHRSVSWYQQTPGQGLQFLFEYFSETQRNKGNFPGRFSGRQFSNSRSEMNVSTLELGDSALYLCASSLGGREDTQYFGPGTRLTVL.

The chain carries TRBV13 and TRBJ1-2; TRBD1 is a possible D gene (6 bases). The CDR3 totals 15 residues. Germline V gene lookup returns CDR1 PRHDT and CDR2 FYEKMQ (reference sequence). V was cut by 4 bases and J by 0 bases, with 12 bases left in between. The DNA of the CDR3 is TGTGCCAGCAGCTACCGACAGGTATCTAACTATGGCTACACCTTC. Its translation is CASSYRQVSNYGYTF.

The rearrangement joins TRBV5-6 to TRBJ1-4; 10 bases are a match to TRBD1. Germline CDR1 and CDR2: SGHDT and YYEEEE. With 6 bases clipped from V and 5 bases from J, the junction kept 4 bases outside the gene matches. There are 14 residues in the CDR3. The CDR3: CASNQDRGNEKLFF. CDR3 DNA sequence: TGTGCCAGCAACCAGGACAGGGGGAATGAAAAACTGTTTTTT.

The CDR3 DNA reads TGTGCCAGCAGGGTTTTGGGGACACGGTACTTC. As protein: CASRVLGTRYF. The chain couples TRBV2 to TRBJ2-7; possible D gene TRBD1, 6 bases. Germline lookup yields CDR1 SNHLY and CDR2 FYNNEI. The CDR3 runs to 11 residues. Trimming stripped 6 bases from V and 12 bases from J, with 15 bases between.

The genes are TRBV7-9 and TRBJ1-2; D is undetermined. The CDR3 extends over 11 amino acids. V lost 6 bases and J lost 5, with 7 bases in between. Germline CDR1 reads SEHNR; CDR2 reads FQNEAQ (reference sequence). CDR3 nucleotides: TGTGCCAGCAGTCGGGATTATGGCTACACCTTC. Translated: CASSRDYGYTF.

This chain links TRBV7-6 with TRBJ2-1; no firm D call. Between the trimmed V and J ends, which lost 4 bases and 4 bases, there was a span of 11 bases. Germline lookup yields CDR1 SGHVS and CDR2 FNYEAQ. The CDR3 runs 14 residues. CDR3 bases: TGTGCCAGCAGCTCGTCCGCCGGTTACAATGAGCAGTTCTTC. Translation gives CASSSSAGYNEQFF.

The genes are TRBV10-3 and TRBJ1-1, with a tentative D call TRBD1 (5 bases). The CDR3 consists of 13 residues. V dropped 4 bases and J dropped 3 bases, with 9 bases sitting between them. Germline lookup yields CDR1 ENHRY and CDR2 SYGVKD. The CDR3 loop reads CAISARGYTEAFF. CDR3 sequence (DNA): TGTGCCATCAGTGCGCGGGGGTACACTGAAGCTTTCTTT.

For the CDR3, the DNA is TGCGCCAGCAGTGGACAGAGCTATGGCTACACCTTC. Amino acids: CASSGQSYGYTF. The rearrangement links TRBV10-2 to TRBJ1-2; weak D call: TRBD1 (5 bases). CDR1 and CDR2 from the germline V gene are WSHSY and SAAADI. Trimming took 4 bases from V and 4 from J, leaving 7 bases between them. This CDR3 is 12 amino acids long.

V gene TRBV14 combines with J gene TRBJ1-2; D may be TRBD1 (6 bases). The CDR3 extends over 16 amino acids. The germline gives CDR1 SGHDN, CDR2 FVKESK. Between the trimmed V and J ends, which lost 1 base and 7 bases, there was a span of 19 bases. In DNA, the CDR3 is TGTGCCAGCAGCCAAGCCGGGGGGCTAGCCGGCTCTGGCTACACCTTC. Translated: CASSQAGGLAGSGYTF.

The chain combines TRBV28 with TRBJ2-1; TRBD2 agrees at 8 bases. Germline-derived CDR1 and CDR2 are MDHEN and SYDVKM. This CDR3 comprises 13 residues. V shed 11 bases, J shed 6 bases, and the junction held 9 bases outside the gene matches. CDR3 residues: CAARLAGPNEQFF. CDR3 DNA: TGTGCCGCCCGGCTAGCGGGTCCCAATGAGCAGTTCTTC.

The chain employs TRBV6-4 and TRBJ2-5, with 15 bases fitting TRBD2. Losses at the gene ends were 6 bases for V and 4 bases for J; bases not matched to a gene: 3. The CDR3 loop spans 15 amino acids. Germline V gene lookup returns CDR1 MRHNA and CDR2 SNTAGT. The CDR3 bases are TGTGCCAGCAGCCCGGGACTAGCGGGAGGAGAGACCCAGTACTTC. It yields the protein CASSPGLAGGETQYF.

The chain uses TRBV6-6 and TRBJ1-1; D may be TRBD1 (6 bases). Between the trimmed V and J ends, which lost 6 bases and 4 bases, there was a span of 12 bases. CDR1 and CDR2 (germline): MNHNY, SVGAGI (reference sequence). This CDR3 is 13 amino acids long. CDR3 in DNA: TGTGCCAGCAGACTTTCAGGGGCCACTGAAGCTTTCTTT. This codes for CASRLSGATEAFF.

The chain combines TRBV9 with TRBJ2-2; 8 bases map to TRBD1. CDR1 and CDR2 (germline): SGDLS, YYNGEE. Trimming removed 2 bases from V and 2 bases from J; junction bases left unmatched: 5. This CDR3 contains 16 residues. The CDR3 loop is CASSVMTGVNTGELFF. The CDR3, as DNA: TGTGCCAGCAGCGTGATGACAGGGGTAAACACCGGGGAGCTGTTTTTT.

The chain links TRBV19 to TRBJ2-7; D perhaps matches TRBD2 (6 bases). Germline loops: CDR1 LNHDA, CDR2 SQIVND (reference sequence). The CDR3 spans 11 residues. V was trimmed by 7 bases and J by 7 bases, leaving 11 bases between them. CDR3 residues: CASTSGREQYF. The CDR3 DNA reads TGTGCCAGTACCTCGGGGAGGGAGCAGTACTTC. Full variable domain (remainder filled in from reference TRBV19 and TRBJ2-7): DGGITQSPKYLFRKEGQNVTLSCEQNLNHDAMYWYRQDPGQGLRLIYYSQIVNDFQKGDIAEGYSVSREKKESFPLTVTSAQKNPTAFYLCASTSGREQYFGPGTRLTVT.

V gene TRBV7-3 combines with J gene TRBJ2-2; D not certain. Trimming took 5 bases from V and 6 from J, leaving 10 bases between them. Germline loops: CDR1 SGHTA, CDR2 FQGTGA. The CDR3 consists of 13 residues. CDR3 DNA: TGTGCCAGCAGCCCCGTGCTAGCCGGGGAGCTGTTTTTT. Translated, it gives CASSPVLAGELFF.

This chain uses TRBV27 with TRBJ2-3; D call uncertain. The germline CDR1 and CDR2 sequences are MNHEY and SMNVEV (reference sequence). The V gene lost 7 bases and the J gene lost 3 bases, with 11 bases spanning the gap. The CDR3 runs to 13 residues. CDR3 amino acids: CASIPTGTDTQYF. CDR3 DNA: TGTGCCAGCATTCCGACTGGGACAGATACGCAGTATTTT.